These 2 T cell receptor beta chains originate from one sample sequenced in a study of T cell responses to AZD1222 COVID-19 vaccine. Here immunoSEQ multiplex PCR was the method, and the copy in TCRdb shows in-frame clones only, minus some. The sample has more than 110,000 clones; 80% to 95% are singletons. The sample in question was peripheral blood, obtained 28 days after the second AZD1222 dose. The receptors here all came from an adult who received the AZD1222 COVID-19 vaccine.

The chain is built from TRBV5-1 and TRBJ1-4, with a tentative D call TRBD1 (6 bases). V lost 3 bases and J lost 5, with 14 bases in between. This CDR3 has 15 amino acids. Per germline, CDR1 SGHRS and CDR2 YFSETQ. CDR3 DNA sequence: TGCGCCAGCAGCTGGGGGCAGGGGCGAAATGAAAAACTGTTTTTT. Translating it yields CASSWGQGRNEKLFF.

The rearrangement links TRBV5-1 to TRBJ1-3; 9 nucleotides match TRBD1. After removal of 4 bases from V and 0 bases from J, the junction contained 5 bases not matched to a gene. The CDR3 has 16 amino acids. Per germline, CDR1 SGHRS and CDR2 YFSETQ. CDR3 sequence: CASSPDRGSSGNTIYF. The CDR3 coding sequence is TGCGCCAGCAGCCCGGACAGGGGCTCCTCTGGAAACACCATATATTTT. The whole variable domain, remainder taken from reference TRBV5-1 and TRBJ1-3, is KAGVTQTPRYLIKTRGQQVTLSCSPISGHRSVSWYQQTPGQGLQFLFEYFSETQRNKGNFPGRFSGRQFSNSRSEMNVSTLELGDSALYLCASSPDRGSSGNTIYFGEGSWLTVV.